The entry below gives a single TCR beta chain sequence along with its context. Only in-frame clones appear in the TCRdb table, and some are missing; sequencing was by immunoSEQ multiplex PCR. The data show fewer than 95,000 clones, 91% seen once. There are 13 residues in the CDR3. Trimming at V came to 3 bases and at J to 13 bases, leaving 9 bases not matched to a gene. Germline CDR1 and CDR2: LNHDA and SQIVND (reference sequence). The data were taken from a study of control samples from healthy donors and cancer patients. The sequence was obtained from a young man in good health. This chain links TRBV19 with TRBJ2-1; 7 bases agree with TRBD2. Sequencing was performed on blood. The CDR3 sequence is CASSIGPAGEQFF. The CDR3 DNA reads TGTGCCAGTAGTATTGGTCCGGCGGGGGAACAGTTCTTC.